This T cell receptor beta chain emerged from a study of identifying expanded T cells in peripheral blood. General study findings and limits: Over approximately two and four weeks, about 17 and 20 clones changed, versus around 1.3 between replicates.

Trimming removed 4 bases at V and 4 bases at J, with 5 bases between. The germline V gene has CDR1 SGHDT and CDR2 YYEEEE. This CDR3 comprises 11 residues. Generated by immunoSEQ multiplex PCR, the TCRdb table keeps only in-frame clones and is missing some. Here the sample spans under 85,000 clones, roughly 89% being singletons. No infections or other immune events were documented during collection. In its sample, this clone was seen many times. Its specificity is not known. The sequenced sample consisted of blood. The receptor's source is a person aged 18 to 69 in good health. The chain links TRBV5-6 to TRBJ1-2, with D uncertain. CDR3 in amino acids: CASSSLYGYTF. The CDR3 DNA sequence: TGTGCCAGCAGCAGCCTCTATGGCTACACCTTC.